One sample yielded the 4 T cell receptor beta chains listed below, sequenced in a study of T cells in Graves' hyperthyroidism and ophthalmopathy. The investigators amplified TCR beta CDR3 regions from RNA transcripts. The TCR CDR3 was amplified in a first-round RT-PCR using the HTBI primer set. MiXCR, run by TCRdb on the multiplex PCR reads, gives a single entry per CDR3 protein. Counted here are 650,000 to 700,000 distinct CDR3 sequences, 17% occurring once; the ten biggest clones make up about 14%. The material sequenced was blood. Receptor source: a man aged 45-65 years with Graves' hyperthyroidism.

This clonotype occurred many times. This chain uses TRBV18 with TRBJ1-3; maybe TRBD1 (6 bases). The CDR3 has 15 residues. V lost 0 bases and J lost 4, with 10 bases in between. Germline V gives CDR1 KGHSH, CDR2 LQKENI. Here the CDR3 reads CASSPPNRVGNTIYF. The CDR3 DNA sequence: TGTGCCAGCTCACCACCGAACAGGGTCGGAAACACCATATATTTT.

With respect to this clonotype: A much larger clone differs from this one at a single base, so this may be a read error. Without the conserved terminal phenylalanine or tryptophan, this CDR3 likely stems from a read error. The chain links TRBV20-1 to TRBJ2-3; 8 bases match TRBD2. The CDR3 contains 15 residues. V gave up 0 bases and J gave up 4 bases; unmatched junction bases: 6. Germline V CDR1 and CDR2: DFQATT, SNEGSKA (reference sequence). The CDR3 DNA follows: TGCAGTGCTAGAGATGGCAGCGGGAGCGCAGATACGCAGTATTCT. This encodes CSARDGSGSADTQYS.

A few counts support this clonotype. Since a much larger clone is just one base distant, this may be a read error. The V call is TRBV14, the J call TRBJ2-5, with D uncertain. Germline-derived CDR1 and CDR2 are SGHDN and FVKESK. V lost 0 bases and J lost 1, with 9 bases in between. The CDR3 is 15 amino acids. CDR3 nucleotides: TGTGCCAGCAGCCAAGATTACCATAGCCAAGAGACCCAGTACTTC. Translation gives CASSQDYHSQETQYF.

V usage is TRBV5-5 and J usage is TRBJ2-5; TRBD2 might be the D (5 bases). Trimming stripped 4 bases from V and 5 bases from J, with 18 bases between. CDR3 size: 15 residues. The germline CDR1 and CDR2 sequences are SGHKS and YYEKEE (reference sequence). CDR3 coding DNA: TGTGCCAGCAGCCCCGAGGGAAGGCGTGGTGAGACCCAGTACTTC. It is translated as CASSPEGRRGETQYF.